This TCR beta chain emerged from a study of T-cell reconstitution after alpha-beta-depleted transplantation in children. Researchers prepared the TCRbeta library using unique molecular identifiers, the study reports. One entry per CDR3 protein results from TCRdb running MiXCR on the PCR reads. The repertoire holds 200,000 to 250,000 distinct CDR3 sequences, with 9% to 10% as singletons. The V and J ends lost 4 bases and 4 bases, in that order; junction bases with no gene match: 6. From germline, CDR1 is SGHAT and CDR2 FQNNGV. The length of the CDR3 is 14 residues. This sequence originates from a human donor who donated a stem cell graft to a child with SCID. The sequencing here drew on PBMCs from the stem cell graft donor, taken from the stem cell graft. V gene TRBV11-2 combines with J gene TRBJ2-5, with TRBD2 matching over 7 bases. CDR3 coding DNA: TGTGCCAGCAGCTCCTACGGCGGGGGAGAGACCCAGTACTTC. It translates to CASSSYGGGETQYF.